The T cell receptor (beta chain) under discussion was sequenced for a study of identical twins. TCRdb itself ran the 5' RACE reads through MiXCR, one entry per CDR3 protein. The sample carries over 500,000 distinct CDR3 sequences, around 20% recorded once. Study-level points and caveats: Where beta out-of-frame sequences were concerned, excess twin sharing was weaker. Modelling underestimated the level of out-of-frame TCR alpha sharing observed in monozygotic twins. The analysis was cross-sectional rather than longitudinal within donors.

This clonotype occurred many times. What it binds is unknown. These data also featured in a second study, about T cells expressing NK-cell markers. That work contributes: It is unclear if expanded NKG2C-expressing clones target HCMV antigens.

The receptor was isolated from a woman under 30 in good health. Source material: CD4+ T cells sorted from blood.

CDR3 region: CASSLAEGDGYTF. CDR3 nucleotides: TGTGCCAGCAGTTTAGCTGAGGGGGATGGCTACACCTTC. This rearrangement joins TRBV12-3 or TRBV12-4 to TRBJ1-2; TRBD1 is a possible D gene (6 bases). V gave up 0 bases and J gave up 6 bases, with 8 bases separating them. This CDR3 contains 13 residues.